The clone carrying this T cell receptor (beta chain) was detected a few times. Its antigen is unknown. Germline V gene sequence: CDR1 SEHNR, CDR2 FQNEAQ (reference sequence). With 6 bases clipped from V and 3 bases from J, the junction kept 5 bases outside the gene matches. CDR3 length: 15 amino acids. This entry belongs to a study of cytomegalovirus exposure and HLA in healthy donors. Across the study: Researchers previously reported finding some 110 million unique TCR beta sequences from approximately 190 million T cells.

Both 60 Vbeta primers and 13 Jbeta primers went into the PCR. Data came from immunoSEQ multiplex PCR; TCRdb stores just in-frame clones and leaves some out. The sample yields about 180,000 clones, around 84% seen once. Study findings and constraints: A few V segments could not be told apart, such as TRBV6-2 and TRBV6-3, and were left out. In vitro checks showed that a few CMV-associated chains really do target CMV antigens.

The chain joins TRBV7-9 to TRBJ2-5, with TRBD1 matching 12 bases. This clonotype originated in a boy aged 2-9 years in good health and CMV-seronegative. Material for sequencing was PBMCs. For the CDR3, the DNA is TGTGCCAGCAGTCGGGACAGGGGGCTAGAAGAGACCCAGTACTTC. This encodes CASSRDRGLEETQYF.